One and the same sample provided the 18 T cell receptor beta chains below, sequenced in a study of response to subunit inactivated influenza vaccine. TCRdb re-derived calls from the RT-PCR reads in MiXCR, one entry per CDR3 protein. Here the sample spans hundreds of thousands of distinct CDR3 sequences, 11% to 15% being singletons. Sequences were derived from PBMCs from blood, sampled around 14 days before vaccination. These receptors were collected from a man aged 50 or older who received an inactivated influenza vaccine.

The chain carries TRBV20-1 and TRBJ1-5; no clear D gene. V was pared by 2 bases and J by 0 bases, with 8 bases between. CDR1 and CDR2 (germline): DFQATT, SNEGSKA (reference sequence). The CDR3 loop spans 14 amino acids. CDR3 nucleotides: TGCAGTGCTAGAACCCATTATAGCAATCAGCCCCAGCATTTT. Translation gives CSARTHYSNQPQHF.

The table lists this clonotype with many counts. The rearrangement uses TRBV5-1 and TRBJ2-5; 7 bases map to TRBD1. Germline loops: CDR1 SGHRS, CDR2 YFSETQ. CDR3 length equals 15 residues. V lost 4 bases and J lost 5; bases outside the gene matches: 11. For the CDR3, the DNA is TGCGCCAGCAGCACACCGGACAGGATCTACGAGACCCAGTACTTC. Translating gives CASSTPDRIYETQYF.

The chain couples TRBV12-3 or TRBV12-4 to TRBJ1-6, with D perhaps TRBD1 (5 bases). This CDR3 spans 15 amino acids. Trimming pared 6 bases from V and 7 bases from J, leaving 16 bases between. CDR3 sequence reads: CASRMAGTENSPLHF. CDR3 DNA sequence: TGTGCCAGCAGGATGGCCGGGACGGAAAATTCACCCCTCCACTTT.

The V gene is TRBV11-2, the J gene TRBJ2-7, with 10 bases that match TRBD2. In germline, CDR1 is SGHAT, CDR2 FQNNGV. Losses at the gene ends were 5 bases for V and 5 bases for J; bases not matched to a gene: 6. CDR3 size: 14 residues. The CDR3 loop reads CASSPGLAANEQYF. The CDR3 DNA sequence: TGTGCCAGCAGCCCAGGACTAGCGGCAAACGAGCAGTACTTC.

This clonotype turned up a few times. The chain is built from TRBV12-3 or TRBV12-4 and TRBJ1-2, with 10 nucleotides matching TRBD1. CDR3 length equals 15 residues. V was pared by 5 bases and J by 4 bases, with 7 bases of the junction left unmatched. CDR3 sequence (DNA): TGTGCCAGCAGTATCTCCGGGACAGGGGTCTATGGCTACACCTTC. Amino acid sequence: CASSISGTGVYGYTF.

The chain uses TRBV6-1 and TRBJ2-4; D may match TRBD1 or TRBD2 (6 bases each). The CDR3 extends over 16 amino acids. Germline loops: CDR1 MNHNS, CDR2 SASEGT. Trimming left V 5 bases short and J 6 bases short, with 20 bases between. The CDR3 loop reads CASSTTFGGRGNIQYF. The CDR3 DNA reads as TGTGCCAGCAGTACAACCTTCGGGGGCCGAGGAAACATTCAGTACTTC.

This chain uses TRBV6-5 with TRBJ2-3, with TRBD2 matching 7 bases. CDR3 length: 16 amino acids. The germline gives CDR1 MNHEY, CDR2 SVGAGI. After removal of 3 bases from V and 1 base from J, the junction contained 7 bases not matched to a gene. The CDR3: CASSYGSSGRTDTQYF. Written as DNA, the CDR3 is TGTGCCAGCAGTTATGGGTCTAGCGGACGCACAGATACGCAGTATTTT.

The V gene is TRBV6-2 or TRBV6-3, the J gene TRBJ2-1; D may correspond to TRBD1 or TRBD2 (5 bases each). The CDR3 sequence is 15 residues long. V gave up 2 bases and J gave up 6 bases, with 14 bases separating them. Germline loops: CDR1 MNHEY, CDR2 SVGEGT. The CDR3 is CASSYQQLGTNEQFF. In DNA, the CDR3 is TGTGCCAGCAGTTACCAGCAGCTGGGGACCAATGAGCAGTTCTTC.

The V gene is TRBV20-1, the J gene TRBJ1-5; D is unresolved. V lost 3 bases and J lost 1, with 13 bases in between. There are 15 residues in the CDR3. Per germline, CDR1 DFQATT and CDR2 SNEGSKA (reference sequence). CDR3 protein: CSASLSGGSNQPQHF. CDR3 nucleotides: TGCAGTGCTAGTCTGTCAGGTGGAAGCAATCAGCCCCAGCATTTT.

The chain uses TRBV20-1 and TRBJ2-3; 12 bases fit TRBD2. Trimming took 3 bases from V and 5 from J; bases not matched to a gene: 6. This CDR3 has 15 residues. Germline V CDR1 and CDR2: DFQATT, SNEGSKA (reference sequence). The CDR3 sequence is CSARGLAGPGDTQYF. The CDR3 nucleotides are TGCAGTGCTAGGGGACTAGCGGGTCCCGGAGATACGCAGTATTTT.

The chain couples TRBV3-1 to TRBJ1-2; D gene uncertain. V lost 3 bases and J lost 5, with 4 bases in between. The CDR3 has 11 amino acids. From germline, CDR1 is LGHDT and CDR2 YNNKEL (reference sequence). CDR3: CASSQRYGYTF. CDR3 DNA sequence: TGTGCCAGCAGCCAGAGGTATGGCTACACCTTC.

The chain employs TRBV19 and TRBJ1-1; the D is unclear. The germline V gene has CDR1 LNHDA and CDR2 SQIVND (reference sequence). V dropped 2 bases and J dropped 1 base, with 8 bases sitting between them. This CDR3 has 14 amino acids. DNA for the CDR3: TGTGCCAGTAGTATAAATACTCCGAACACTGAAGCTTTCTTT. This gives the protein CASSINTPNTEAFF.

This clonotype was observed a handful of times. The chain is built from TRBV6-2 or TRBV6-3 and TRBJ2-1; D is possibly TRBD2 (5 bases). The V end lost 2 bases, the J end lost 4 bases, and 12 bases lay between the germline ends. Germline CDR1 MNHEY, CDR2 SVGEGT. CDR3 length: 15 amino acids. CDR3 amino acids: CASSYTRRRYNEQFF. In nucleotides, the CDR3 is TGTGCCAGCAGTTACACCCGGCGGAGGTACAATGAGCAGTTCTTC.

The table lists this clonotype with a few counts. The chain uses TRBV28 and TRBJ2-2; 8 bases align to TRBD2. Germline CDR1 reads MDHEN; CDR2 reads SYDVKM. The CDR3 spans 13 residues. This chain's CDR3 is CAAGLAATGELFF. DNA of the CDR3: TGTGCTGCTGGACTAGCTGCTACCGGGGAGCTGTTTTTT.

This clonotype was seen only a few times. The chain employs TRBV27 and TRBJ2-7; D not resolved. CDR3 size: 13 residues. The germline V and J ends were trimmed by 4 bases and 3 bases, with 10 bases remaining between them. CDR1 MNHEY and CDR2 SMNVEV come from the germline V gene (reference sequence). Here the CDR3 reads CASSYRGDYEQYF. The CDR3 nucleotides are TGTGCCAGCAGTTACCGTGGAGACTACGAGCAGTACTTC.

This clonotype came up a few times. The chain couples TRBV20-1 to TRBJ2-1, with 9 bases lining up with TRBD1. Per germline, CDR1 DFQATT and CDR2 SNEGSKA (reference sequence). The junction had 5 bases not matched to a gene; V was cut back by 3 bases and J by 5 bases. There are 14 residues in the CDR3. This CDR3 reads CSASGTGTNNEQFF. The CDR3 DNA sequence: TGCAGTGCTAGTGGGACAGGGACTAACAATGAGCAGTTCTTC.

As DNA, the CDR3 is TGTGCCAGCATCTTCCCTGGTCGATCCTACGAGCAGTACTTC. It yields the protein CASIFPGRSYEQYF. The chain joins TRBV27 to TRBJ2-7, with D hard to call. CDR3 size: 14 residues. Per the germline V gene, CDR1 is MNHEY and CDR2 is SMNVEV (reference sequence). The V end was cut by 7 bases, the J end by 1 base, with 14 bases between.

The chain uses TRBV7-3 and TRBJ2-2; no clear D gene. V gave up 2 bases and J gave up 5 bases, with 6 bases separating them. The length of the CDR3 is 13 residues. Looked up from germline, CDR1 is SGHTA and CDR2 is FQGTGA. CDR3 sequence: CASSLYMTGELFF. In nucleotides, the CDR3 is TGTGCCAGCAGCTTATATATGACCGGGGAGCTGTTTTTT.